The 22 T cell receptor beta chains in this list originate from one sample, sequenced in a study of blood T cell repertoires in COVID-19 (dated by TCRdb to 2020 to 2022). The library was made by the immunoSEQ multiplex PCR assay. In TCRdb, the immuneACCESS table is reduced to in-frame sequences with V and J assigned. These tables do not hold every clone; where another copy was compared, an unresolved V gene accounts for under half, and the others remain unexplained. Counted in this sample were some 250,000 clones; approximately 83% of them appeared once. 1.9% of the sample lies in the top ten. The sequenced material came from PBMCs or T cells enriched from blood (not recorded which). These receptors were taken from a woman between 45 and 65 years old who had recovered from COVID-19.

This clone occurred once. This rearrangement joins TRBV24-1 to TRBJ2-3, with 9 positions matching TRBD2. J gave up 2 bases and V 4 bases, and 9 bases lay outside the gene matches. CDR1 is KGHDR, CDR2 SFDVKD, per germline. The CDR3 covers 17 residues. The CDR3 loop reads CATSEAGSGRATDTQYF. The CDR3 DNA sequence: TGTGCCACCAGTGAGGCGGGTAGCGGGAGAGCCACAGATACGCAGTATTTT.

The chain joins TRBV5-7 to TRBJ1-5, with TRBD1 as a possible D gene (6 bases). TRBV5-7 is identified as an open reading frame with a role that is uncertain. CDR3 length: 18 amino acids. The ends were cut back, 5 bases at V and 3 bases at J, with 24 bases in the middle. The CDR3 is CASRGRGIGGVHNQPQHF. In DNA form, the CDR3 reads TGTGCCAGCAGGGGGAGGGGTATAGGGGGTGTACACAATCAGCCCCAGCATTTT.

The chain joins TRBV6-5 to TRBJ1-1; possibly TRBD1 for D (6 bases). The CDR3 is made up of 14 amino acids. Germline V lookup: CDR1 MNHEY, CDR2 SVGAGI. V lost 4 bases to trimming and J lost 5 bases, with 14 bases between them. CDR3 bases: TGTGCCAGCAGTTCCACAGGGAGAGGAACTGAAGCTTTCTTT. It is translated as CASSSTGRGTEAFF.

The rearrangement joins TRBV7-2 to TRBJ2-1; 8 bases align to TRBD2. Trimming removed 0 bases from V and 7 bases from J; junction bases left unmatched: 8. There are 16 residues in the CDR3. The germline V gene has CDR1 SGHTA and CDR2 FQGNSA. CDR3 bases: TGTGCCAGCAGCTTAGCTCCAGCGGGAGTAAGTAATGAGCAGTTCTTC. Its protein is CASSLAPAGVSNEQFF.

This sequence joins TRBV4-2 and TRBJ2-7; 10 bases line up with TRBD2. The germline V gene encodes CDR1 LGHNA and CDR2 YNFKEQ. The CDR3 is 15 residues long. The J segment lost 6 bases and the V segment lost 2 bases, leaving 7 bases of the junction unmatched. CDR3 coding DNA: TGTGCCAGCAGCCAACCCGAAGCGGGAGGGCCCGAGCAGTACTTC. Translating it yields CASSQPEAGGPEQYF.

The chain employs TRBV5-5 and TRBJ2-3; TRBD2 aligns across 10 bases. Trimming removed 1 base from V and 1 base from J; junction bases left unmatched: 6. CDR3 size: 17 residues. Germline V gene lookup returns CDR1 SGHKS and CDR2 YYEKEE (reference sequence). The CDR3, as DNA: TGTGCCAGCAGCTTGACTTGGCTAGCGGGGGGCACAGATACGCAGTATTTT. Protein product: CASSLTWLAGGTDTQYF.

V usage is TRBV12-3 or TRBV12-4 and J usage is TRBJ2-5; 9 bases fit TRBD2. This CDR3 spans 13 amino acids. The V segment lost 6 bases and the J segment 5 bases; nucleotides outside the gene matches: 4. Here the CDR3 DNA reads TGTGCCAGCAGCTACGGACTAGCGGAGACCCAGTACTTC. Its protein is CASSYGLAETQYF.

This clone was seen only once. The chain recombines TRBV5-8 with TRBJ1-5; no firm D call. The germline V gene has CDR1 SGHTS and CDR2 YDEGEE. V was shortened by 4 bases and J by 4 bases, with 6 bases between the two germline ends. This CDR3 contains 12 residues. The CDR3 loop is CASSLLNQPQHF. The CDR3 DNA reads as TGTGCCAGCAGCCTCCTAAATCAGCCCCAGCATTTT.

CDR3 sequence reads: CAIRSPGNYNEQFF. Here the CDR3 DNA reads TGTGCCATCCGGTCCCCCGGGAACTACAATGAGCAGTTCTTC. The gene calls are TRBV10-3 and TRBJ2-1; tentative D call: TRBD2 (5 bases). This CDR3 has 14 residues. The V end lost 8 bases, the J end lost 3 bases, and 14 bases lay between the germline ends. Germline V gives CDR1 ENHRY, CDR2 SYGVKD.

The rearrangement joins TRBV11-3 to TRBJ2-1; a possible D gene is TRBD2 (6 bases). Germline V gene data show CDR1 as SGHNT and CDR2 as YENEEA. The CDR3 totals 12 residues. V was clipped by 5 bases and J by 7 bases, with 9 bases between them. CDR3 region: CASSRGVNEQFF. The DNA for the CDR3 is TGTGCCAGCAGCCGCGGGGTGAATGAGCAGTTCTTC.

This clone occurred a few times. The CDR3 region is CASSIDDRGRAFF. The CDR3 DNA reads TGTGCCAGTAGTATAGATGACAGGGGGCGAGCTTTCTTT. The chain employs TRBV19 and TRBJ1-1, with TRBD1 matching 10 bases. CDR3 size: 13 residues. V shed 0 bases and J 10 bases; nucleotides not matched to a gene: 2. CDR1 LNHDA and CDR2 SQIVND come from the germline V gene (reference sequence).

This chain joins TRBV19 and TRBJ1-2; 7 bases align to TRBD1. V trimming: 5 bases; J trimming: 0 bases; junction bases outside the gene matches: 12. Germline loops: CDR1 LNHDA, CDR2 SQIVND (reference sequence). The length of the CDR3 is 17 residues. DNA of the CDR3: TGTGCCAGTAGTCAGGGGGGACTGACCATTTCTAACTATGGCTACACCTTC. Amino acids: CASSQGGLTISNYGYTF.

V gene TRBV3-1 (or the pseudogene TRBV3-2) combines with J gene TRBJ2-2, with a tentative D call TRBD2 (5 bases). Germline V CDR1 and CDR2: LGHDT, YNNKEL (reference sequence). With 4 bases removed from V and 7 bases from J, the gap between germline ends came to 13 bases. The length of the CDR3 is 14 residues. CDR3 in amino acids: CASSRNSGGGELFF. CDR3 in DNA: TGTGCCAGCAGCCGTAACAGTGGAGGCGGGGAGCTGTTTTTT.

This clone was detected only once. The chain is built from TRBV2 and TRBJ1-1; D is ambiguous. Trimming took off 8 bases at V and 0 bases at J, with 10 bases between the two ends. The CDR3 has 13 residues. CDR1 SNHLY and CDR2 FYNNEI come from the germline V gene. CDR3 nucleotide sequence: TGTGCCAGCGGTGGCGAAGTGAACACTGAAGCTTTCTTT. It encodes CASGGEVNTEAFF. The full variable domain, in which reference TRBV2 and TRBJ1-1 provide the parts outside the CDR3, is EPEVTQTPSHQVTQMGQEVILRCVPISNHLYFYWYRQILGQKVEFLVSFYNNEISEKSEIFDDQFSVERPDGSNFTLKIRSTKLEDSAMYFCASGGEVNTEAFFGQGTRLTVV.

V gene TRBV5-1 combines with J gene TRBJ1-5, with a weak D call TRBD1 (6 bases). The CDR3 has 15 amino acids. Germline values: CDR1 SGHRS, CDR2 YFSETQ. V was cut by 0 bases and J by 2 bases, with 9 bases left in between. CDR3 nucleotides: TGCGCCAGCAGCTTGGAAGGGGGGGGCAATCAGCCCCAGCATTTT. It translates to CASSLEGGGNQPQHF. The full variable domain, with the rest looked up from reference TRBV5-1 and TRBJ1-5, is KAGVTQTPRYLIKTRGQQVTLSCSPISGHRSVSWYQQTPGQGLQFLFEYFSETQRNKGNFPGRFSGRQFSNSRSEMNVSTLELGDSALYLCASSLEGGGNQPQHFGDGTRLSIL.

The J gene is TRBJ2-2, the V gene TRBV27, with a tentative D call TRBD2 (5 bases). Looked up from germline, CDR1 is MNHEY and CDR2 is SMNVEV (reference sequence). The CDR3 contains 13 residues. Between the trimmed V and J ends, which lost 5 bases and 5 bases, there was a span of 9 bases. CDR3 DNA sequence: TGTGCCAGCAGTCTAGCACCGACCGGGGAGCTGTTTTTT. This sequence encodes CASSLAPTGELFF.

This chain connects TRBV28 to TRBJ2-6, with TRBD1 as a possible D gene (6 bases). Trimming took 4 bases from V and 2 from J, leaving 12 bases between them. The CDR3 has 16 residues. CDR1 and CDR2 from the germline V gene are MDHEN and SYDVKM. This CDR3 is CASSSPRGPGANVLTF. As DNA, the CDR3 is TGTGCCAGCAGTTCCCCCAGGGGACCTGGGGCCAACGTCCTGACTTTC.

V gene TRBV4-2 combines with J gene TRBJ1-2, with no clear D. V lost 0 bases and J 4 bases, leaving 9 bases between the germline ends. The CDR3 sequence is 14 residues long. The germline V gene has CDR1 LGHNA and CDR2 YNFKEQ. The CDR3 sequence: CASSQDKLTYGYTF. CDR3 nucleotide sequence: TGTGCCAGCAGCCAAGACAAGCTAACCTATGGCTACACCTTC.

This rearrangement joins TRBV3-1 (or the pseudogene TRBV3-2) to TRBJ2-7, with D unclear. Per the germline V gene, CDR1 is LGHDT and CDR2 is YNNKEL (reference sequence). The CDR3 runs to 13 residues. The V gene lost 1 base and the J gene lost 2 bases, with 6 bases spanning the gap. The CDR3 sequence: CASSQGPTYEQYF. The DNA for the CDR3 is TGTGCCAGCAGCCAAGGTCCTACCTACGAGCAGTACTTC.

Turning to this clone: The sample holds other DNA sequences that translate to the same CDR3. The chain combines TRBV7-9 with TRBJ2-7; no clear D gene. V was cut by 5 bases and J by 4 bases, with 6 bases left in between. The V gene's germline CDR1 is SEHNR and CDR2 FQNEAQ (reference sequence). The CDR3 totals 11 residues. DNA of the CDR3: TGTGCCAGCAGCAGAGATTACGAGCAGTACTTC. Its translation: CASSRDYEQYF.

The rearrangement uses TRBV10-2 and TRBJ1-1; no clear D. Trimming took 2 bases from V and 6 from J, leaving 4 bases between them. The CDR3 spans 11 residues. Germline V gene sequence: CDR1 WSHSY, CDR2 SAAADI. CDR3 loop: CASSERAEAFF. CDR3 DNA: TGCGCCAGCAGTGAGCGTGCTGAAGCTTTCTTT.

On this clone: Other DNA sequences from this sample encode an identical CDR3 as well. The gene calls are TRBV27 and TRBJ2-3; 8 bases are shared with TRBD2. Unmatched junction bases numbered 2, after V lost 3 bases and J lost 3 bases. There are 14 residues in the CDR3. Germline loops: CDR1 MNHEY, CDR2 SMNVEV (reference sequence). CDR3 DNA: TGTGCCAGCAGTTTCAGCGGGAGAACAGATACGCAGTATTTT. This translates into CASSFSGRTDTQYF.